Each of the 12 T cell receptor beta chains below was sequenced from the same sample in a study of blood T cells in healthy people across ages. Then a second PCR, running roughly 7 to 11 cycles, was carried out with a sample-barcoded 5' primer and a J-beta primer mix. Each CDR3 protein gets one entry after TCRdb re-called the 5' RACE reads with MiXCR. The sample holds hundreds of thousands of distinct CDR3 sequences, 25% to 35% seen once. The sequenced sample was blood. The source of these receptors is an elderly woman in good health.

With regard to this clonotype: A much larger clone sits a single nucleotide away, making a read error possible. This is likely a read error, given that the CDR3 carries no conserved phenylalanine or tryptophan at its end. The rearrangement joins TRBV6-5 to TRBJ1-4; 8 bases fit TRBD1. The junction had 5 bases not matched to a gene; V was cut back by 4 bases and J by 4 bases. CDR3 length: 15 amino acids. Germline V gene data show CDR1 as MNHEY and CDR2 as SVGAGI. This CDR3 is CASSLNRGDNEKLFI. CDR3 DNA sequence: TGTGCCAGCAGTTTGAACAGGGGGGATAATGAAAAACTGTTTATT.

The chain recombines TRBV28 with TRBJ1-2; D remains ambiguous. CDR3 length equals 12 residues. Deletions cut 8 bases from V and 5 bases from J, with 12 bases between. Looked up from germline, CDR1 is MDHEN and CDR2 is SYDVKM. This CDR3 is CASLAFGYGYTF. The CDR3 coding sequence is TGTGCCAGCCTTGCCTTCGGGTATGGCTACACCTTC.

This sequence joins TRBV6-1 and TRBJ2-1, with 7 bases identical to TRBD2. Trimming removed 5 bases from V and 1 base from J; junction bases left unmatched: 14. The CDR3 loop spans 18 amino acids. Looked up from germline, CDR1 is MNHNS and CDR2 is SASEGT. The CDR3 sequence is CASSLETGGKGSYNEQFF. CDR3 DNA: TGTGCCAGCAGTCTAGAGACCGGGGGGAAGGGATCCTACAATGAGCAGTTCTTC.

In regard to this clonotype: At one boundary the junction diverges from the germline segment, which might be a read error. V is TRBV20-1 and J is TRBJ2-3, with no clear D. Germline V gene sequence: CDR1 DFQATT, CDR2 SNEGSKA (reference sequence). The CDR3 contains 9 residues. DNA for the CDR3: TGCAGTGCTAGCCCCTTCGAAGTTTTT. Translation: CSASPFEVF.

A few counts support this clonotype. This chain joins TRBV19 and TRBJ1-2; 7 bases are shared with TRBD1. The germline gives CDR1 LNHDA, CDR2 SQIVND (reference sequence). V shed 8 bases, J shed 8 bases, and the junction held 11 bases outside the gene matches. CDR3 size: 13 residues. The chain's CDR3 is CASDIQGIGGYTF. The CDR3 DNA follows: TGTGCCAGTGATATACAGGGGATCGGAGGCTACACCTTC.

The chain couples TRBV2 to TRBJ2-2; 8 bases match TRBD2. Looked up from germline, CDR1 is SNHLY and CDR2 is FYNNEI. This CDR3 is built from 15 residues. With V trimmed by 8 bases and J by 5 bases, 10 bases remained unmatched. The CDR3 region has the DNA TGTGCCAGCCTCGGCGGGGGGCGCGGGACCGGGGAGCTGTTTTTT. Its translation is CASLGGGRGTGELFF.

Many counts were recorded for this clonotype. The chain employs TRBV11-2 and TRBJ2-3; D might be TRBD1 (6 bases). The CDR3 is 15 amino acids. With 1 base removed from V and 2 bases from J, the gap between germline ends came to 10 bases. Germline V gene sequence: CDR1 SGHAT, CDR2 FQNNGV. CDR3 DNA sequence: TGTGCCAGCAGCTTAGCAGGACAGTTCACAGATACGCAGTATTTT. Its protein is CASSLAGQFTDTQYF.

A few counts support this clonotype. The CDR3 DNA reads TGTGCCAGCAGCCGTCCGGGACAGATAAAACTGTTTTTT. Amino acid sequence: CASSRPGQIKLFF. The gene calls are TRBV12-3 or TRBV12-4 and TRBJ1-4; 7 bases fit TRBD1. Losses at the gene ends were 6 bases for V and 10 bases for J; bases not matched to a gene: 8. The CDR3 length is 13 residues.

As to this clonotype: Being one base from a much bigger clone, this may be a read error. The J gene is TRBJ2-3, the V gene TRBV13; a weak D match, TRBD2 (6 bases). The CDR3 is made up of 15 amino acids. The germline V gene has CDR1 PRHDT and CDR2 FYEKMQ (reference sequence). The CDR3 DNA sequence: TGTGCCAGCACCGCGGCGAGGAGGGAGTCAGATGCGCAGTATTTT. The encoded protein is CASTAARRESDAQYF.

CDR3 sequence reads: CSVAGGSQETQFF. In DNA, the CDR3 is TGCAGCGTTGCGGGGGGGTCCCAAGAGACCCAGTTCTTC. The genes are TRBV29-1 and TRBJ2-1; 8 nucleotides align to TRBD2. CDR1 is SQVTM and CDR2 is ANQGSEA in the germline V gene. Unmatched junction bases numbered 12, after V lost 4 bases and J lost 13 bases. This CDR3 comprises 13 residues.

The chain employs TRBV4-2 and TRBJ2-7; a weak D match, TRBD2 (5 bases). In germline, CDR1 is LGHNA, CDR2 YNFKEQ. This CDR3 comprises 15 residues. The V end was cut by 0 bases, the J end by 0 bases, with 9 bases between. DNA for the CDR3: TGTGCCAGCAGCCAAGATCAAGCGGCCTCCTACGAGCAGTACTTC. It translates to CASSQDQAASYEQYF.

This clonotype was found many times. The DNA for the CDR3 is TGTGCCAGCAGTGAAAGGAGGGGGCATGAGACCCAGTACTTC. It codes for CASSERRGHETQYF. The genes are TRBV6-1 and TRBJ2-5; maybe TRBD1 (7 bases). The CDR3 consists of 14 residues. Trimming took off 2 bases at V and 5 bases at J, with 12 bases between the two ends. Germline CDR1 MNHNS, CDR2 SASEGT.